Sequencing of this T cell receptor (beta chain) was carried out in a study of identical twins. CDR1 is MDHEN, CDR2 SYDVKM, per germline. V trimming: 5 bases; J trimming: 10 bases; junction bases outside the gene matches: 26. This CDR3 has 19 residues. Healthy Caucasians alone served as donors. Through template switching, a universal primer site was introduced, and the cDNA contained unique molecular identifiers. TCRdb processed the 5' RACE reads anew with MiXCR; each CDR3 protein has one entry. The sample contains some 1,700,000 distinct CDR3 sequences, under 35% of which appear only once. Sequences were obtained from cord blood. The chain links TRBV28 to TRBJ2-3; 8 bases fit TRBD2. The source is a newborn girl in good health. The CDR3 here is CASSLRGGVRSWRSNAQYF. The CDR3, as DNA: TGTGCCAGCAGTCTCCGGGGGGGGGTTCGTTCTTGGAGATCCAATGCGCAGTATTTT. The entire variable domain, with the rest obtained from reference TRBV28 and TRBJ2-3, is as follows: DVKVTQSSRYLVKRTGEKVFLECVQDMDHENMFWYRQDPGLGLRLIYFSYDVKMKEKGDIPEGYSVSREKKERFSLILESASTNQTSMYLCASSLRGGVRSWRSNAQYFGPGTRLTVL.